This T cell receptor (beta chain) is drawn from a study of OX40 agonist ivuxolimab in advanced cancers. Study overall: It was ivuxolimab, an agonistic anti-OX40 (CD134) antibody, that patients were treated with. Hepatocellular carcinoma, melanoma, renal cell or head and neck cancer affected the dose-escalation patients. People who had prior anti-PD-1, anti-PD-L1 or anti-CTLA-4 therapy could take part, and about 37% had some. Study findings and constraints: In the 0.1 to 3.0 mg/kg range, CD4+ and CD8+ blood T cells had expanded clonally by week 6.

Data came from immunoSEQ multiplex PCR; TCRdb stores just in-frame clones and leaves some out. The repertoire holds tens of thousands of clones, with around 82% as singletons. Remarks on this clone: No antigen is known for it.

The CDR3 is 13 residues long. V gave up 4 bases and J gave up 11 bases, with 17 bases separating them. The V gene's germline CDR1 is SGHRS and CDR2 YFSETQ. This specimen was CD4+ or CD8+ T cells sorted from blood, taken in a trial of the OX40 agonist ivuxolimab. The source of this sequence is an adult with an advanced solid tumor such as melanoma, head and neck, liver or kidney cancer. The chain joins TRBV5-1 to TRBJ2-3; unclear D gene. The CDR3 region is CASSRQAAEWQYF. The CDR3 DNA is TGCGCCAGCAGCCGCCAGGCGGCAGAATGGCAGTATTTT.